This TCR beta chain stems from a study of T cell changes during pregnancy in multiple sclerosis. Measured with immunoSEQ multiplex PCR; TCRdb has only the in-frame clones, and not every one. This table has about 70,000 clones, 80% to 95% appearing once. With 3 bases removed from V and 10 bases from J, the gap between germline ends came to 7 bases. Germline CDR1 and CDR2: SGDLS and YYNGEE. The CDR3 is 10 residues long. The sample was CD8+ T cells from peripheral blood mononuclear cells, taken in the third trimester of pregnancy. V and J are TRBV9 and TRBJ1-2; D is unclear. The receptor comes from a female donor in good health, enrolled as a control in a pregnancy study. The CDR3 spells CASSGGDYTF. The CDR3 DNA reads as TGTGCCAGCAGCGGAGGCGACTACACCTTC. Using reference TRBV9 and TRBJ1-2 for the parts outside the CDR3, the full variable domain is DSGVTQTPKHLITATGQRVTLRCSPRSGDLSVYWYQQSLDQGLQFLIQYYNGEERAKGNILERFSAQQFPDLHSELNLSSLELGDSALYFCASSGGDYTFGSGTRLTVV.